Below are 14 T cell receptor beta chains sequenced from a single sample in a study of control samples from healthy donors and cancer patients (TCRdb year 2020). The library was prepared using the immunoSEQ multiplex PCR assay. TCRdb mirrors the immuneACCESS table, restricted to in-frame sequences. Some clones are absent from its copies; in checked studies, under half trace to an unresolved V gene, and the reason for the others is unknown. The sample table lists tens of thousands of clones, about 90% of them with a count of one. The ten largest clones capture 1.9% of the sample. What was sequenced was PBMCs. The origin of the receptors is a woman between 55 and 75 years old with head and neck cancer.

This clone was counted only a few times. The J gene is TRBJ2-7, the V gene TRBV19; either TRBD1 or TRBD2 may supply D (6 bases each). Germline CDR1 reads LNHDA; CDR2 reads SQIVND (reference sequence). The V end lost 7 bases, the J end lost 2 bases, and 21 bases lay between the germline ends. The CDR3 covers 16 residues. In DNA, the CDR3 is TGTGCCAGTAAACCGGGGGCCGCCGCTGCAGCCTACGAGCAGTACTTC. Protein product: CASKPGAAAAAYEQYF. The complete variable domain, with remaining parts taken from reference TRBV19 and TRBJ2-7, reads DGGITQSPKYLFRKEGQNVTLSCEQNLNHDAMYWYRQDPGQGLRLIYYSQIVNDFQKGDIAEGYSVSREKKESFPLTVTSAQKNPTAFYLCASKPGAAAAAYEQYFGPGTRLTVT.

The rearrangement joins TRBV30 to TRBJ2-3; 7 nucleotides match TRBD2. Germline CDR1 reads GTSNPN; CDR2 reads SVGIG (reference sequence). J gave up 7 bases and V 0 bases, and 4 bases lay outside the gene matches. The CDR3 sequence is 13 residues long. CDR3 DNA sequence: TGTGCCTGGAGTGTATCGGGGGGTTATACGCAGTATTTT. Amino acids: CAWSVSGGYTQYF.

This clone was counted a single time. The J gene is TRBJ2-7, the V gene TRBV2; 11 bases fit TRBD1. In germline, CDR1 is SNHLY, CDR2 FYNNEI. The CDR3 is 15 amino acids. V lost 4 bases to trimming and J lost 6 bases; unmatched junction nucleotides: 8. CDR3 residues: CASSVGQGAGLEQYF. CDR3 coding DNA: TGTGCCAGCAGTGTCGGACAGGGGGCCGGCCTCGAGCAGTACTTC.

The CDR3: CASSQELGGEQFF. CDR3 in DNA: TGTGCCAGCAGCCAAGAGTTGGGCGGTGAGCAGTTCTTC. The chain is built from TRBV14 and TRBJ2-1; D is uncertain. With 0 bases removed from V and 9 bases from J, the gap between germline ends came to 9 bases. Germline V gene data show CDR1 as SGHDN and CDR2 as FVKESK. The CDR3 length is 13 residues.

The chain employs TRBV19 and TRBJ2-7; 9 nucleotides line up with TRBD2. With V trimmed by 6 bases and J by 3 bases, 9 bases remained unmatched. The CDR3 length is 15 residues. Looked up from germline, CDR1 is LNHDA and CDR2 is SQIVND (reference sequence). The CDR3 nucleotides read TGTGCCAGTAGACAATCTAGCGGGACAATCTACGAGCAGTACTTC. Its protein product is CASRQSSGTIYEQYF.

The chain combines TRBV7-8 with TRBJ1-4; tentative D call: TRBD1 (6 bases). The V end lost 5 bases, the J end lost 2 bases, and 9 bases lay between the germline ends. The CDR3 runs 14 residues. Germline assignment: CDR1 SGHVS and CDR2 FQNEAQ. The CDR3 is CASSADRTNEKLFF. DNA of the CDR3: TGTGCCAGCAGCGCCGACAGGACTAATGAAAAACTGTTTTTT.

With respect to this clone: Other DNA sequences in this specimen translate into the identical CDR3. The chain couples TRBV7-9 to TRBJ2-1; D is perhaps TRBD1 (6 bases). Between the trimmed V and J ends, which lost 1 base and 9 bases, there was a span of 13 bases. Germline-derived CDR1 and CDR2 are SEHNR and FQNEAQ (reference sequence). The CDR3 sequence is 14 residues long. DNA for the CDR3: TGTGCCAGCAGCTTAGTTGGAAAGGGGGTTGAGCAGTTCTTC. This codes for CASSLVGKGVEQFF.

The chain carries TRBV6-5 and TRBJ2-7; 11 nucleotides line up with TRBD1. Per germline, CDR1 MNHEY and CDR2 SVGAGI. CDR3 length: 13 amino acids. Trimming at V came to 2 bases and at J to 9 bases, leaving 3 bases not matched to a gene. The CDR3 spells CASSYGTGGSQYF. CDR3 coding DNA: TGTGCCAGCAGTTACGGGACAGGGGGTTCGCAGTACTTC.

This clone was seen a few times. DNA of the CDR3: TGTGCCAGCAGCTTAGGGCGGATGTCTTACAATGAGCAGTTCTTC. Amino acid sequence: CASSLGRMSYNEQFF. The V gene is TRBV11-3, the J gene TRBJ2-1, with unresolved D. CDR1 and CDR2 from the germline V gene are SGHNT and YENEEA. This CDR3 has 15 amino acids. V was pared by 1 base and J by 4 bases, with 11 bases between.

This clone was observed once. This chain joins TRBV2 and TRBJ2-7; D is undetermined. Germline V gene data show CDR1 as SNHLY and CDR2 as FYNNEI. The V and J ends lost 7 bases and 0 bases respectively, with 7 bases between them. The CDR3 totals 12 residues. The CDR3 nucleotides are TGTGCCAGCAAGGCGACCTCCTACGAGCAGTACTTC. Translated, it gives CASKATSYEQYF.

This sequence joins TRBV19 and TRBJ2-1; the match to TRBD2 covers 11 bases. CDR1 is LNHDA, CDR2 SQIVND, per germline (reference sequence). V lost 5 bases to trimming and J lost 8 bases; unmatched junction nucleotides: 5. This CDR3 has 14 amino acids. Here the CDR3 reads CASSVIAGGYEQFF. The DNA of the CDR3 is TGTGCCAGTAGTGTGATAGCGGGAGGGTATGAGCAGTTCTTC.

The CDR3 loop reads CASSLPLGTDTQYF. The CDR3 bases are TGTGCCAGCAGTTTGCCGCTGGGAACAGATACGCAGTATTTT. The chain joins TRBV27 to TRBJ2-3; D is undetermined. CDR3 length: 14 residues. The germline gives CDR1 MNHEY, CDR2 SMNVEV (reference sequence). The ends were cut back, 3 bases at V and 3 bases at J, with 10 bases in the middle.

The chain combines TRBV5-1 with TRBJ2-1, with 8 bases lining up with TRBD2. Germline values: CDR1 SGHRS, CDR2 YFSETQ. There are 13 residues in the CDR3. After removal of 4 bases from V and 7 bases from J, the junction contained 4 bases not matched to a gene. Written as DNA, the CDR3 is TGCGCCAGCAGCGGGACTAGTGAGAATGAGCAGTTCTTC. This sequence encodes CASSGTSENEQFF.

This sequence joins TRBV19 and TRBJ2-3, with TRBD2 matching over 11 bases. The CDR3 is 15 residues long. Per germline, CDR1 LNHDA and CDR2 SQIVND (reference sequence). With V trimmed by 4 bases and J by 7 bases, 7 bases remained unmatched. In DNA form, the CDR3 reads TGTGCCAGTAGTACTACTAGCGGGAGTGGGAATACGCAGTATTTT. Encoded protein: CASSTTSGSGNTQYF.